Below, one TCR beta chain is given with its context. V lost 5 bases and J 0 bases, leaving 16 bases between the germline ends. The CDR3 has 16 residues. Germline CDR1 and CDR2: SEHNR and FQNEAQ (reference sequence). The source of the sample is a study of CD8 T cells in Susac syndrome. Random-hexamer reverse transcription was applied to roughly 0.5 to 1 ug RNA. One entry per CDR3 protein, called by TCRdb with MiXCR from the immunoSEQ multiplex PCR reads. The table records about 430,000 distinct CDR3 sequences, 85% to 90% of them present only once. Sequenced material: CD8+ T cells from PBMCs. This clonotype originated in a human donor with multiple sclerosis. This chain links TRBV7-9 with TRBJ1-1, with D perhaps matching TRBD1 (5 bases). CDR3 protein: CASSGPTGRLNTEAFF. In DNA form, the CDR3 reads TGTGCCAGCAGCGGGCCAACGGGACGGTTGAACACTGAAGCTTTCTTT.